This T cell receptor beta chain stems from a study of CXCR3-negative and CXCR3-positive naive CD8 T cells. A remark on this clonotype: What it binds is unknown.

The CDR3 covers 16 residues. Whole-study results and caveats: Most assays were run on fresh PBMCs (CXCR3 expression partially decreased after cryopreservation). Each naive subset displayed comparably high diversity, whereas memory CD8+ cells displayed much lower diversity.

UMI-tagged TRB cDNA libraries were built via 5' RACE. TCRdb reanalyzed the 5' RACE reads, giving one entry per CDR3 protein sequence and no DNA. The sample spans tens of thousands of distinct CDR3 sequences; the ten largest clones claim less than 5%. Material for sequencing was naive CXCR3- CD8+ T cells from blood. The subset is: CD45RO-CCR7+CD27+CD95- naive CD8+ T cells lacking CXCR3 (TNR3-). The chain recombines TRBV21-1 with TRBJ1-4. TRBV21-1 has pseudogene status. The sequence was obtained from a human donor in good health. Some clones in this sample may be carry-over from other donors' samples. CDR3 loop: CASSKETDDYNEKLFF.